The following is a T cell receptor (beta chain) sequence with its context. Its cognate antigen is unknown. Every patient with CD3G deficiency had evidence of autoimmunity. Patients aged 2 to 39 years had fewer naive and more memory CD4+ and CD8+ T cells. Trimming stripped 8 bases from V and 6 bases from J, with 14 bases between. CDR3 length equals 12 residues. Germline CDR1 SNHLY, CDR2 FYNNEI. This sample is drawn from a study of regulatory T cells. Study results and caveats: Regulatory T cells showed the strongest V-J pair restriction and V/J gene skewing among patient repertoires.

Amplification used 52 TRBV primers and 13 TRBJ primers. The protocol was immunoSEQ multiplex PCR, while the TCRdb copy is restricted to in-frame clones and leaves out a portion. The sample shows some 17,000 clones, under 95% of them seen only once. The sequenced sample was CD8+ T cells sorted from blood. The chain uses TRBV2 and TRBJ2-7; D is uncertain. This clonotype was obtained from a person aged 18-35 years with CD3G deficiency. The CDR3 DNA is TGTGCCAGCCTCGTAGGACGTCGCGAGCAGTACTTC. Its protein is CASLVGRREQYF.